These T cell receptor beta chains were read from a single sample in a study of response to subunit inactivated influenza vaccine. One entry per CDR3 protein, called by TCRdb with MiXCR from the RT-PCR reads. This table has 630,000 or so distinct CDR3 sequences, 15% to 17% appearing once. The sequenced sample was PBMCs from blood, obtained roughly 12 days after vaccination. Receptors originate from a man aged 50 or older who received an inactivated influenza vaccine. Each CDR3 is given with its conserved first and last residue. D genes are given only for firm matches. Where a row states a size, it is once, few, many or the class of an expanded clone; other rows omit it.

cdr3_length	j_call	clone_size	v_call	d_call	cdr3_aa	cdr3_nt
16	TRBJ2-7	NA	TRBV27	NA	CASSPIEKGQNYEQYF	TGTGCCAGCAGTCCTATAGAGAAGGGACAAAACTACGAGCAGTACTTC
13	TRBJ1-6	many	TRBV19	NA	CASSRTGNSPLHF	TGTGCCAGTAGCCGGACGGGGAATTCACCCCTCCACTTT
17	TRBJ2-1	few	TRBV9	TRBD2	CASSDQPTSGRINEQFF	TGTGCCAGCAGCGACCAACCCACTAGCGGGAGAATCAATGAGCAGTTCTTC
13	TRBJ2-1	NA	TRBV29-1	NA	CSVEIGLYNEQFF	TGCAGCGTTGAAATTGGACTTTACAATGAGCAGTTCTTC
17	TRBJ2-1	many	TRBV20-1	TRBD2	CSARDLRRGVSYNEQFF	TGCAGTGCTAGAGATCTAAGGCGGGGGGTCTCCTACAATGAGCAGTTCTTC
13	TRBJ1-2	few	TRBV28	NA	CASSLNRDYGYTF	TGTGCCAGCAGTTTGAACCGTGACTATGGCTACACCTTC
13	TRBJ2-7	NA	TRBV9	TRBD2	CASSVAASGAQYF	TGTGCCAGCAGCGTAGCTGCTAGCGGAGCCCAGTACTTC
17	TRBJ2-1	NA	TRBV4-2	TRBD2	CASSPTGLAGGRDEQFF	TGTGCCAGCAGCCCCACGGGCCTAGCGGGTGGACGCGATGAGCAGTTCTTC
15	TRBJ2-7	many	TRBV24-1	NA	CATSRGGQWSYEQYF	TGTGCCACCAGTCGGGGGGGACAGTGGTCCTACGAGCAGTACTTC
15	TRBJ2-1	few	TRBV15	TRBD2	CATSGGLAGWGEQFF	TGTGCCACCAGCGGAGGACTAGCGGGGTGGGGTGAGCAGTTCTTC
17	TRBJ1-6	few	TRBV25-1	NA	CASSATRTAFYNSPLHF	TGTGCCAGCAGTGCAACCCGGACCGCATTCTATAATTCACCCCTCCACTTT
13	TRBJ1-2	NA	TRBV5-6	NA	CASRVREADGYTF	TGTGCCAGCAGGGTCAGGGAGGCGGATGGCTACACCTTC
16	TRBJ2-3	NA	TRBV5-4	NA	CASSHAGAGSPDTQYF	TGTGCCAGCAGCCACGCTGGGGCAGGTTCACCCGATACGCAGTATTTT
14	TRBJ2-5	many	TRBV5-1	NA	CASSLSRGAETQYF	TGCGCCAGCAGCTTGAGTCGGGGTGCGGAGACCCAGTACTTC
16	TRBJ2-7	NA	TRBV13	NA	CASSRFPKSLSYEQYF	TGTGCCAGCAGCCGATTCCCTAAAAGCCTCTCCTACGAGCAGTACTTC
14	TRBJ2-7	NA	TRBV28	TRBD1	CASRTGQGAHEQYF	TGTGCCAGCAGGACCGGACAGGGGGCACACGAGCAGTACTTC
14	TRBJ2-7	NA	TRBV20-1	TRBD2	CSASRLAGGYEQYF	TGCAGTGCTAGTAGACTAGCGGGAGGGTACGAGCAGTACTTC
14	TRBJ2-2	few	TRBV5-6	NA	CASSLQTDTGELFF	TGTGCCAGCAGCTTACAGACAGACACCGGGGAGCTGTTTTTT
14	TRBJ1-4	NA	TRBV20-1	NA	CSARRGAMSEKLFF	TGCAGTGCCAGGCGGGGGGCGATGAGTGAAAAACTGTTTTTT
12	TRBJ2-7	NA	TRBV5-6	NA	CASSFGYHEQYF	TGTGCCAGCAGCTTTGGGTACCACGAGCAGTACTTC
13	TRBJ2-3	few	TRBV29-1	NA	CSVRQVALNTQYF	TGCAGCGTTCGCCAGGTAGCTCTAAATACGCAGTATTTT
11	TRBJ2-1	NA	TRBV10-3	NA	CAVEAGNEQFF	TGTGCCGTGGAGGCAGGGAATGAGCAGTTCTTC
13	TRBJ2-4	NA	TRBV4-2	TRBD2	CASSQGREDIQYF	TGTGCCAGCAGCCAAGGGCGGGAGGACATTCAGTACTTC
14	TRBJ2-4	NA	TRBV27	NA	CASRRGQSKNIQYF	TGTGCCAGCAGGCGCGGTCAATCCAAAAACATTCAGTACTTC
15	TRBJ1-2	NA	TRBV28	NA	CASSLLGRPNYGYTF	TGTGCCAGCAGTTTACTAGGGCGCCCGAACTATGGCTACACCTTC
17	TRBJ2-1	once	TRBV4-3	NA	CASSQDSAQGGAGRQFF	TGCGCCAGCAGCCAAGATTCAGCCCAAGGGGGGGCCGGGCGGCAGTTCTTC
16	TRBJ2-5	NA	TRBV3-1	TRBD2	CASSPRTSFGGETQYF	TGTGCCAGCAGCCCCCGGACTAGCTTCGGGGGAGAGACCCAGTACTTC
15	TRBJ2-5	NA	TRBV5-1	TRBD1	CASSRGDREGETQYF	TGCGCCAGCAGCAGAGGGGACAGGGAAGGAGAGACCCAGTACTTC
11	TRBJ1-1	few	TRBV14	NA	CASSLVDEAFF	TGTGCCAGCAGCCTCGTTGATGAAGCTTTCTTT
13	TRBJ2-5	NA	TRBV5-6	NA	CASSSVPQETQYF	TGTGCCAGCAGCTCCGTTCCCCAAGAGACCCAGTACTTC
19	TRBJ2-1	medium-sized	TRBV4-3	NA	CASSQDSYLSRGRSSEQFF	TGCGCCAGCAGCCAAGACTCCTACCTTAGCCGGGGGCGAAGCAGTGAGCAGTTCTTC
11	TRBJ2-1	NA	TRBV15	NA	CATGPGNEQFF	TGTGCCACCGGCCCAGGGAATGAGCAGTTCTTC
15	TRBJ1-5	NA	TRBV30	NA	CAWSQAGRRNQPQHF	TGTGCCTGGAGTCAGGCGGGACGAAGAAATCAGCCCCAGCATTTT
15	TRBJ2-7	few	TRBV5-1	NA	CASSLDAAASYEQYF	TGCGCCAGCAGCTTGGATGCGGCAGCGAGCTACGAGCAGTACTTC
13	TRBJ2-5	few	TRBV7-2	TRBD1	CASSSQGIETQYF	TGTGCCAGCAGCTCACAGGGGATAGAGACCCAGTACTTC
11	TRBJ1-2	NA	TRBV29-1	NA	CSVVHNYGYTF	TGCAGCGTTGTCCACAACTATGGCTACACCTTC
16	TRBJ2-2	many	TRBV6-1	TRBD1	CASLKPGTGRTGELFF	TGTGCCAGCTTAAAGCCGGGGACAGGGAGAACCGGGGAGCTGTTTTTT
16	TRBJ2-7	NA	TRBV7-9	TRBD1	CASSHMGGQGFYEQYF	TGTGCCAGCAGCCACATGGGGGGACAGGGATTCTACGAGCAGTACTTC
15	TRBJ2-7	NA	TRBV7-6	NA	CASSLDRGPRYEQYF	TGTGCCAGCAGCTTAGACCGGGGACCACGATACGAGCAGTACTTC
14	TRBJ2-5	NA	TRBV12-3/TRBV12-4	NA	CASSFHRVEETQYF	TGTGCCAGCAGTTTCCACAGGGTTGAAGAGACCCAGTACTTC
13	TRBJ1-2	few	TRBV12-3/TRBV12-4	TRBD1	CASSFGTGDSDTF	TGTGCCAGCAGTTTCGGGACAGGGGACTCGGACACCTTC
15	TRBJ2-7	NA	TRBV6-5	TRBD1	CASSYSRTGSNEQYF	TGTGCCAGCAGTTACTCCAGGACAGGGTCCAACGAGCAGTACTTC
15	TRBJ2-2	NA	TRBV7-9	TRBD1	CASSFGTGFTGELFF	TGTGCCAGCAGCTTCGGGACAGGGTTCACCGGGGAGCTGTTTTTT
16	TRBJ2-3	few	TRBV9	TRBD2	CASSISLAGGADTQYF	TGTGCCAGCAGCATAAGCCTAGCGGGAGGTGCGGATACGCAGTATTTT
14	TRBJ2-1	NA	TRBV29-1	TRBD1	CSVARLQGVYEQFF	TGCAGCGTTGCGAGGCTGCAGGGGGTCTACGAGCAGTTCTTC
13	TRBJ2-7	few	TRBV5-1	NA	CASTGQPSYEQYF	TGCGCCAGCACAGGACAGCCGAGTTACGAGCAGTACTTC
16	TRBJ2-1	NA	TRBV7-2	TRBD2	CASSLFYSGTSNEQFF	TGTGCCAGCAGCTTATTCTACTCCGGGACTAGCAATGAGCAGTTCTTC
18	TRBJ2-1	many	TRBV15	TRBD2	CATSRVRRGLAGENEQFF	TGTGCCACCAGCAGAGTTCGCCGGGGACTAGCGGGAGAAAATGAGCAGTTCTTC
14	TRBJ1-2	NA	TRBV5-6	TRBD1	CASSLFAGGSGYTF	TGTGCCAGCAGCTTGTTTGCAGGGGGCTCTGGCTACACCTTC
15	TRBJ2-3	few	TRBV6-5	TRBD2	CASSYPGLAGDTQYF	TGTGCCAGCAGTTACCCGGGACTAGCTGGAGATACGCAGTATTTT